This passage covers 32 T cell receptor beta chains from one sample sequenced in a study of OX40 agonist ivuxolimab in advanced cancers. Method: immunoSEQ multiplex PCR; TCRdb's copy keeps in-frame clones and lacks some. The repertoire includes some 73,000 clones, about nine tenths of them detected once, and approximately 11% sits in the top ten. Sequencing used CD4+ or CD8+ T cells sorted from blood, obtained in a trial of the OX40 agonist ivuxolimab. All receptors come from an adult with an advanced solid tumor such as melanoma, head and neck, liver or kidney cancer.

This chain connects TRBV10-1 to TRBJ2-2; D possibly matches TRBD1 or TRBD2 (6 bases each). Germline V CDR1 and CDR2: WNHNN, SYGVQD (reference sequence). The CDR3 runs to 16 residues. The V and J ends lost 0 bases and 5 bases respectively, with 13 bases between them. The CDR3 nucleotides read TGCGCCAGCAGTGAGTCGGTCGGGGGCTATACCGGGGAGCTGTTTTTT. Its protein is CASSESVGGYTGELFF.

V gene TRBV7-3 combines with J gene TRBJ2-3, with 7 bases lining up with TRBD1. V was pared by 5 bases and J by 5 bases, with 16 bases of the junction left unmatched. CDR1 is SGHTA, CDR2 FQGTGA, per germline. The CDR3 is made up of 17 amino acids. The CDR3: CASSPTTGIGVGDTQYF. CDR3 coding DNA: TGTGCCAGCAGCCCAACGACAGGGATCGGAGTCGGAGATACGCAGTATTTT.

The V gene is TRBV29-1, the J gene TRBJ1-6, with D maybe TRBD1 (6 bases). The V gene lost 6 bases and the J gene lost 9 bases, with 15 bases spanning the gap. CDR1 and CDR2 (germline): SQVTM, ANQGSEA. CDR3 length: 13 amino acids. The DNA for the CDR3 is TGCAGCGTGAGACAGGACCTTGGTTCACCCCTCCACTTT. This sequence encodes CSVRQDLGSPLHF.

CDR3 bases: TGTGCCAGCAGCTTGAGTCAGGGAACCGGGGAGCTGTTTTTT. Protein: CASSLSQGTGELFF. V gene TRBV5-4 combines with J gene TRBJ2-2, with D perhaps matching TRBD1 (5 bases). From germline, CDR1 is SGHNT and CDR2 YYREEE (reference sequence). With 1 base removed from V and 5 bases from J, the gap between germline ends came to 9 bases. The CDR3 is 14 amino acids.

The chain couples TRBV5-6 to TRBJ1-6, with D tentatively TRBD1 (5 bases). CDR1 SGHDT and CDR2 YYEEEE come from the germline V gene. The CDR3 runs 14 residues. Trimming cost V 3 bases and J 8 bases, with 12 bases left between them. The CDR3: CASSSGPSDSPLHF. The DNA for the CDR3 is TGTGCCAGCAGCTCGGGACCCAGCGATTCACCCCTCCACTTT.

CDR3 sequence: CASSMTSGGISDTQYF. CDR3 DNA: TGTGCCAGTAGTATGACTAGCGGGGGGATATCAGATACGCAGTATTTT. This rearrangement joins TRBV19 to TRBJ2-3; TRBD2 aligns across 13 bases. The V gene end was trimmed by 3 bases and the J gene end by 4 bases; junction bases not matched to a gene: 4. The CDR3 runs to 16 residues. Per germline, CDR1 LNHDA and CDR2 SQIVND (reference sequence).

Here the CDR3 DNA reads TGTGCCAGCGAGGACTTCTACGAGCAGTACTTC. This encodes CASEDFYEQYF. The chain combines TRBV7-2 with TRBJ2-7; perhaps TRBD2 as D (5 bases). The CDR3 covers 11 residues. CDR1 is SGHTA and CDR2 is FQGNSA in the germline V gene. Trimming cost V 8 bases and J 3 bases, with 8 bases left between them.

The chain recombines TRBV7-3 with TRBJ2-3; the D gene is possibly TRBD2 (6 bases). With 1 base removed from V and 4 bases from J, the gap between germline ends came to 6 bases. The CDR3 sequence is 13 residues long. Germline V gene lookup returns CDR1 SGHTA and CDR2 FQGTGA. The CDR3 reads CASSLRGADTQYF. The DNA for the CDR3 is TGTGCCAGCAGCTTAAGGGGGGCAGATACGCAGTATTTT.

The chain is built from TRBV19 and TRBJ2-7, with TRBD1 matching 9 bases. With V trimmed by 6 bases and J by 4 bases, 1 base remained unmatched. The length of the CDR3 is 12 residues. Germline CDR1 reads LNHDA; CDR2 reads SQIVND (reference sequence). CDR3 sequence (DNA): TGTGCCAGTAGCGACAGGGGGTACGAGCAGTACTTC. Protein: CASSDRGYEQYF.

The chain is built from TRBV27 and TRBJ2-2, with D possibly TRBD2 on 5 matching bases. V was clipped by 5 bases and J by 4 bases, with 11 bases between them. The CDR3 consists of 14 residues. From germline, CDR1 is MNHEY and CDR2 SMNVEV (reference sequence). CDR3 DNA sequence: TGTGCCAGCAGTCCGGACTTTTCCACCGGGGAGCTGTTTTTT. Its protein product is CASSPDFSTGELFF.

The chain combines TRBV28 with TRBJ1-5; the D gene is possibly TRBD1 (5 bases). The CDR3 runs to 16 residues. The V gene lost 2 bases and the J gene lost 2 bases, with 13 bases spanning the gap. The germline V gene encodes CDR1 MDHEN and CDR2 SYDVKM. This CDR3 is CASSLRQKFGNQPQHF. DNA for the CDR3: TGTGCCAGCAGTTTAAGACAGAAATTTGGCAATCAGCCCCAGCATTTT.

V usage is TRBV15 and J usage is TRBJ2-1; no reliable D call. There are 15 residues in the CDR3. Germline values: CDR1 LNHNV, CDR2 YYDKDF (reference sequence). Deletions cut 3 bases from V and 7 bases from J, with 16 bases between. The DNA for the CDR3 is TGTGCCACCAGCAGCAGCTTTACTGTAAGTAATGAGCAGTTCTTC. This sequence encodes CATSSSFTVSNEQFF.

This clone was seen once. One end of the junction varies from germline; a read error may be responsible. The chain joins TRBV2 to TRBJ2-7, with 9 bases that match TRBD1. This CDR3 is 15 amino acids long. Per the germline V gene, CDR1 is SNHLY and CDR2 is FYNNEI. Written as DNA, the CDR3 is TGTGCCAGCAGAGAAGGGACAGGGAGCTCCTACGAGCAGTACTTC. Translated, it gives CASREGTGSSYEQYF.

This chain connects TRBV7-9 to TRBJ1-1, with unresolved D. The CDR3 loop spans 12 amino acids. Germline V gene lookup returns CDR1 SEHNR and CDR2 FQNEAQ (reference sequence). V was trimmed by 5 bases and J by 4 bases, leaving 8 bases between them. The CDR3 here is CASSQDPTEAFF. The CDR3 DNA reads as TGTGCCAGCAGCCAAGACCCCACTGAAGCTTTCTTT.

The V and J genes are TRBV15 and TRBJ1-2; 7 bases agree with TRBD1. The CDR3 consists of 15 residues. Per the germline V gene, CDR1 is LNHNV and CDR2 is YYDKDF (reference sequence). J lost 5 bases, V lost 0 bases, and 6 bases had no gene match. CDR3 region: CATSRDRDRYYGYTF. The CDR3 nucleotides read TGTGCCACCAGCAGAGATAGGGACAGATATTATGGCTACACCTTC.

This clone appeared a single time. In nucleotides, the CDR3 is TGTGCCAGCAGCCCCGGACAGGGGCCCCGCTACGAGCAGTACTTC. Its translation is CASSPGQGPRYEQYF. The chain carries TRBV7-2 and TRBJ2-7; the match to TRBD1 covers 9 bases. The CDR3 consists of 15 residues. Germline lookup yields CDR1 SGHTA and CDR2 FQGNSA. V gave up 5 bases and J gave up 3 bases; unmatched junction bases: 8.

The sample holds one count of this clone. In nucleotides, the CDR3 is TGTGCCAGTAGTATAGGAGCAGGGGGAGAAGAGACCCAGTACTTC. It codes for CASSIGAGGEETQYF. The rearrangement joins TRBV19 to TRBJ2-5, with TRBD1 matching 7 bases. Germline CDR1 LNHDA, CDR2 SQIVND (reference sequence). V trimming: 1 base; J trimming: 3 bases; junction bases outside the gene matches: 5. The CDR3 consists of 15 residues. Based on the CDR3 plus reference TRBV19 and TRBJ2-5, the full variable domain is DGGITQSPKYLFRKEGQNVTLSCEQNLNHDAMYWYRQDPGQGLRLIYYSQIVNDFQKGDIAEGYSVSREKKESFPLTVTSAQKNPTAFYLCASSIGAGGEETQYFGPGTRLLVL.

This chain connects TRBV7-3 to TRBJ2-1; 10 bases are a match to TRBD2. This CDR3 spans 15 amino acids. J gave up 8 bases and V 2 bases, and 6 bases lay outside the gene matches. CDR1 and CDR2 from the germline V gene are SGHTA and FQGTGA. The CDR3 protein is CASSLGLAGADEQFF. Here the CDR3 DNA reads TGTGCCAGCAGCTTAGGGCTAGCGGGAGCTGATGAGCAGTTCTTC.

The chain carries TRBV19 and TRBJ2-2; D gene unclear. Germline CDR1 LNHDA, CDR2 SQIVND (reference sequence). Deletions cut 3 bases from V and 2 bases from J, with 10 bases between. The CDR3 length is 15 residues. CDR3 sequence: CASSIQVGNTGELFF. CDR3 sequence (DNA): TGTGCCAGTAGTATTCAGGTCGGAAACACCGGGGAGCTGTTTTTT. Filled out from reference TRBV19 and TRBJ2-2, the complete variable domain reads DGGITQSPKYLFRKEGQNVTLSCEQNLNHDAMYWYRQDPGQGLRLIYYSQIVNDFQKGDIAEGYSVSREKKESFPLTVTSAQKNPTAFYLCASSIQVGNTGELFFGEGSRLTVL.

The rearrangement uses TRBV27 and TRBJ2-7; 9 bases line up with TRBD2. Losses at the gene ends were 0 bases for V and 0 bases for J; bases not matched to a gene: 3. Germline V gene lookup returns CDR1 MNHEY and CDR2 SMNVEV (reference sequence). The CDR3 length is 16 residues. The CDR3 DNA reads TGTGCCAGCAGTTTATCGACTAGCGGAAGCTCCTACGAGCAGTACTTC. It encodes CASSLSTSGSSYEQYF.

This clone was seen a handful of times. V and J are TRBV7-2 and TRBJ2-7, with TRBD2 matching 7 bases. The germline gives CDR1 SGHTA, CDR2 FQGNSA. Trimming cost V 2 bases and J 4 bases; bases outside gene matches: 14. The CDR3 has 17 residues. This CDR3 is CASSLFLGRERSYEQYF. CDR3 in DNA: TGTGCCAGCAGCTTATTCCTAGGGAGGGAAAGAAGTTACGAGCAGTACTTC.

V is TRBV7-9 and J is TRBJ1-2; D ambiguous. This CDR3 region has 13 residues. Germline-derived CDR1 and CDR2 are SEHNR and FQNEAQ (reference sequence). V was cut by 1 base and J by 6 bases, with 9 bases left in between. The CDR3: CASSLVLDDGYTF. CDR3 bases: TGTGCCAGCAGCTTAGTGCTAGACGATGGCTACACCTTC.

The rearrangement uses TRBV27 and TRBJ2-5, with D tentatively TRBD2 (5 bases). The CDR3 loop spans 16 amino acids. Trimming removed 6 bases from V and 2 bases from J, with 19 bases in between. From germline, CDR1 is MNHEY and CDR2 SMNVEV (reference sequence). The CDR3 sequence is CASSRDIPRRQETQYF. The CDR3 DNA reads as TGTGCCAGCAGCCGCGACATACCCCGGAGGCAAGAGACCCAGTACTTC.

The chain has TRBV4-1 and TRBJ2-7, with unresolved D. Germline lookup yields CDR1 MGHRA and CDR2 YSYEKL. The CDR3 runs 12 residues. The ends were cut back, 1 base at V and 12 bases at J, with 13 bases in the middle. CDR3 DNA: TGCGCCAGCAGCCAAGGTAATAGTGCAGCGTACTTC. It yields the protein CASSQGNSAAYF.

In nucleotides, the CDR3 is TGTGCCAGTAGCGGGGGCAGGGCGGATGAAAAACTGTTTTTT. Its protein product is CASSGGRADEKLFF. This chain uses TRBV19 with TRBJ1-4; D is perhaps TRBD1 (6 bases). CDR3 length: 14 residues. Between the trimmed V and J ends, which lost 6 bases and 6 bases, there was a span of 14 bases. CDR1 LNHDA and CDR2 SQIVND come from the germline V gene (reference sequence).

This chain links TRBV7-3 with TRBJ2-1, with D possibly being TRBD2 (7 bases). CDR1 SGHTA and CDR2 FQGTGA come from the germline V gene. The length of the CDR3 is 13 residues. The germline V and J ends were trimmed by 4 bases and 9 bases, with 13 bases remaining between them. The CDR3 bases are TGTGCCAGCAGCTGGGGGGGCAGCAGTGAGCAGTTCTTC. This codes for CASSWGGSSEQFF. Full variable domain (remainder filled in from reference TRBV7-3 and TRBJ2-1): GAGVSQTPSNKVTEKGKYVELRCDPISGHTALYWYRQSLGQGPEFLIYFQGTGAADDSGLPNDRFFAVRPEGSVSTLKIQRTERGDSAVYLCASSWGGSSEQFFGPGTRLTVL.

The chain uses TRBV19 and TRBJ2-1; D remains unclear. CDR3 size: 12 residues. The germline CDR1 and CDR2 sequences are LNHDA and SQIVND (reference sequence). V lost 5 bases to trimming and J lost 7 bases, with 9 bases between them. The CDR3 is CASSGPPNEQFF. The DNA of the CDR3 is TGTGCCAGTAGTGGACCACCTAATGAGCAGTTCTTC.

In this sample, this clone turned up once. The J gene is TRBJ2-7, the V gene TRBV27; 11 nucleotides agree with TRBD2. Germline CDR1 is MNHEY and CDR2 is SMNVEV (reference sequence). The V and J ends lost 5 bases and 2 bases, in that order; junction bases with no gene match: 8. The CDR3 covers 16 residues. CDR3 nucleotide sequence: TGTGCCAGCAGTCTCGGGACTAGCGGTGGGACCTACGAGCAGTACTTC. Translating gives CASSLGTSGGTYEQYF.

This clone was seen once. This chain connects TRBV27 to TRBJ2-7; TRBD1 matches at 7 bases. The V gene's germline CDR1 is MNHEY and CDR2 SMNVEV (reference sequence). The trim removed 3 bases at V and 2 bases at J, leaving 1 base unmatched. CDR3 length: 13 residues. The DNA of the CDR3 is TGTGCCAGCAGTTTTGGGACAGCCTACGAGCAGTACTTC. Residues: CASSFGTAYEQYF.

The chain has TRBV2 and TRBJ1-1; D is uncertain. CDR3 length: 14 residues. The V and J ends lost 7 bases and 1 base respectively, with 13 bases between them. Per the germline V gene, CDR1 is SNHLY and CDR2 is FYNNEI. CDR3 nucleotides: TGTGCCAGCACTCCCCGTTCGGAGAACACTGAAGCTTTCTTT. Amino acid sequence: CASTPRSENTEAFF.

V usage is TRBV27 and J usage is TRBJ2-1; 8 bases are a match to TRBD2. Germline V gene sequence: CDR1 MNHEY, CDR2 SMNVEV (reference sequence). The CDR3 contains 17 residues. Trimming took 1 base from V and 5 from J; bases not matched to a gene: 10. CDR3 sequence (DNA): TGTGCCAGCAGTTTATACGGTGGAGCGGGAGTTAACAATGAGCAGTTCTTC. Protein sequence: CASSLYGGAGVNNEQFF.

This clone has just one count. Other DNA sequences in this sample translate to the same CDR3. The gene calls are TRBV19 and TRBJ2-7, with D uncertain. CDR3 size: 11 residues. The germline V and J ends were trimmed by 1 base and 4 bases, with 2 bases remaining between them. Germline-derived CDR1 and CDR2 are LNHDA and SQIVND (reference sequence). This CDR3 reads CASSIGYEQYF. CDR3 in DNA: TGTGCCAGTAGTATAGGTTACGAGCAGTACTTC.